This TCR beta chain is drawn from a study of blood T cell repertoires in COVID-19 (dated by TCRdb to 2020 to 2022). Concerning the study at large: The collaborator samples originated in the United States, Italy and Spain and spanned the acute and convalescent phases of COVID-19. A de-identified subject ID, COVID-19 status, age in years and sex were almost always included in the sample metadata. A freely available public database, intended as a resource for researchers studying the immune response to SARS-CoV-2, is where the repertoires were released. HLA class I and class II types, where available, came from metadata supplied by the sample provider rather than from assay-based typing. Deeply sampled blood TCRbeta repertoires from subjects exposed to, actively infected with, or recovered from COVID-19 were included in the dataset. The samples were drawn from the first 160 participants of the ongoing ImmuneRACE study and from some 1,300 subjects provided by 6 global collaborators. The prospective study material was composed of cDNA or gDNA derived from T cells, B-cell-depleted T cells, or PBMCs.

TCRbeta CDR3 regions were amplified from genomic DNA using the immunoSEQ Assay, a bias-controlled multiplex PCR. In the original analysis: Within the assay, amplification of reference gene primers was used to estimate how many nucleated cells each sample contained. To quantify the absolute abundance of each unique TCRbeta CDR3 rearrangement, sequence reads were collapsed and filtered. For each sample, productive Simpson clonality was calculated as the square root of Simpson's diversity index over productive rearrangements. Imported from immuneACCESS, the table was reduced by TCRdb to in-frame sequences with V and J called. These copies leave out some clones; in studies compared against another copy, an unresolved V gene accounts for under half, and the cause of the remainder is not known. Clonal size and the V and J genes are those of that table, whereas D and trimming came from the DNA. This sample gives 200,000 or so clones in total; 75% to 90% of them show up just once. The ten biggest clones cover under 4% of the sample.

About this clone itself: Which antigen it targets is not known. The record has no base qualities; no much larger clone is one base away.

Participants in the prospective study were enrolled through a virtual design, were aged about 18 to 100 years, and lived in approximately 25 United States geographic areas. In the prospective study, participants were assigned to cohorts based on the clinical history participants reported in a screening survey and a study questionnaire. In the prospective study, whole blood, serum and a nasopharyngeal or oropharyngeal swab were collected from each participant by mobile phlebotomists. Over a roughly 2-month period, participants in the prospective study had the option of providing additional blood draws and questionnaires. Blood samples from the prospective study were shipped frozen or at room temperature prior to DNA extraction. From its cysteine to its phenylalanine, the CDR3 spans 12 amino acids. The CDR3 DNA has 36 bases and is translated from base 1. Compared with germline, V lacks 7 bases and J lacks 2 bases; bases without a gene match: 1. The CDR1 and CDR2 encoded by the germline V gene are SNHLY and FYNNEI.

The full study reports these points: The amount of clinical and demographic metadata varied by source and participant and was provided uncurated.

This receptor was obtained from a woman in her thirties or forties with acute COVID-19. This receptor chain uses TRBV2 and TRBJ1-2, with 7 middle bases fitting TRBD1. Sequenced material: PBMCs or T cells enriched from blood (not recorded which). CDR3 region: CASKGQNYGYTF. The nucleotides read TGTGCCAGCAAGGGACAGAACTATGGCTACACCTTC.